A single sample is the source of the 21 T cell receptor beta chains below, sequenced in a study of identical twins (dated by TCRdb to about 2016). Library creation used 5' RACE. Sequencer: Illumina HiSeq 2000. TCRdb applied fastp at Q25 and MiXCR to the public reads, then kept only in-frame beta chains. For every CDR3 protein sequence, its rows merge into one entry that carries the most common genes and DNA. The sample table records approximately 500,000 distinct CDR3 sequences; roughly 24% of these occur just once. The leading ten clones occupy roughly 3% of the sample. This same sample was also part of a study on T cells expressing NK-cell markers.

Sequencing was done on a sample of CD4+ T cells sorted from blood. Receptors were obtained from a woman aged 18-35 years in good health.

V usage is TRBV7-7 and J usage is TRBJ2-7, with TRBD2 matching over 7 bases. The CDR3 spans 13 residues. Germline V CDR1 and CDR2: SSHAT, FNYEAQ (reference sequence). The J segment lost 3 bases and the V segment lost 5 bases, leaving 4 bases of the junction unmatched. DNA for the CDR3: TGTGCCAGCAGCCGCGGGAGTAACTACGAGCAGTACTTC. Translating gives CASSRGSNYEQYF. Complete variable domain (other parts from reference TRBV7-7 and TRBJ2-7): GAGVSQSPRYKVTKRGQDVTLRCDPISSHATLYWYQQALGQGPEFLTYFNYEAQPDKSGLPSDRFSAERPEGSISTLTIQRTEQRDSAMYRCASSRGSNYEQYFGPGTRLTVT.

The V gene is TRBV7-2, the J gene TRBJ1-2; D is possibly TRBD1 (6 bases). V lost 2 bases to trimming and J lost 8 bases, with 18 bases between them. Germline V CDR1 and CDR2: SGHTA, FQGNSA. The CDR3 spans 15 residues. The CDR3 protein is CASSLRQRGGSGYTF. CDR3 in DNA: TGTGCCAGCAGCTTAAGACAGAGGGGGGGATCCGGCTACACCTTC.

The DNA for the CDR3 is TGTGCCAGCAGCCGACGGGACAGGGGGCTCGAGCAGTACTTC. Residues: CASSRRDRGLEQYF. The genes are TRBV3-1 and TRBJ2-7, with TRBD1 matching over 12 bases. CDR1 and CDR2 from the germline V gene are LGHDT and YNNKEL (reference sequence). Trimming at V came to 4 bases and at J to 6 bases, leaving 4 bases not matched to a gene. This CDR3 has 14 residues.

V and J are TRBV10-3 and TRBJ2-5; D is unclear. Between the trimmed V and J ends, which lost 1 base and 5 bases, there was a span of 8 bases. The CDR3 totals 13 residues. The germline V gene encodes CDR1 ENHRY and CDR2 SYGVKD. For the CDR3, the DNA is TGTGCCATCAGTGAGTTCGTTGGGGAGACCCAGTACTTC. Translating it yields CAISEFVGETQYF.

The chain has TRBV10-2 and TRBJ2-7; 10 bases are a match to TRBD1. Trimming removed 6 bases from V and 6 bases from J; junction bases left unmatched: 14. The V gene's germline CDR1 is WSHSY and CDR2 SAAADI. CDR3 length equals 16 residues. As DNA, the CDR3 is TGCGCCAGCAGCGCCAATTCGGGACAGGGGAAGTCCGAGCAGTACTTC. This gives the protein CASSANSGQGKSEQYF.

This clonotype was recorded a few times. The rearrangement uses TRBV12-3 or TRBV12-4 and TRBJ1-5, with unresolved D. Trimming removed 2 bases at V and 2 bases at J, with 10 bases between. CDR3 length equals 15 residues. The CDR3 spells CASSLIGQGNQPQHF. The CDR3 DNA is TGTGCCAGCAGTTTAATAGGTCAGGGCAATCAGCCCCAGCATTTT.

About this clonotype itself: Sequence at one end of the junction differs from germline and may be a read error. The rearrangement links TRBV20-1 to TRBJ2-1; no definite D call. CDR1 and CDR2 from the germline V gene are DFQATT and SNEGSKA (reference sequence). This CDR3 region has 11 residues. The CDR3 reads CSARGDGRLLF. The CDR3 DNA is TGCAGTGCTAGAGGAGATGGCAGGTTGCTCTTC.

This clonotype occurred many times. The rearrangement links TRBV6-1 to TRBJ2-7; TRBD1 aligns across 8 bases. This CDR3 has 14 residues. V lost 6 bases, J lost 3 bases, and 7 bases stayed unmatched. CDR1 is MNHNS and CDR2 is SASEGT in the germline V gene. CDR3 sequence reads: CASSRDRSGYEQYF. CDR3 bases: TGTGCCAGCAGCCGGGACAGGTCGGGCTACGAGCAGTACTTC.

V and J are TRBV15 and TRBJ2-5, with a possible D match to TRBD1 (6 bases). The V gene lost 5 bases and the J gene lost 5 bases, with 18 bases spanning the gap. From germline, CDR1 is LNHNV and CDR2 YYDKDF (reference sequence). This CDR3 is 15 amino acids long. CDR3 in amino acids: CATSGAGDNMETQYF. The CDR3 DNA is TGTGCCACCAGCGGAGCCGGGGACAATATGGAGACCCAGTACTTC.

V usage is TRBV20-1 and J usage is TRBJ2-7, with D possibly TRBD1 on 6 matching bases. Germline CDR1 and CDR2: DFQATT and SNEGSKA (reference sequence). The CDR3 extends over 13 amino acids. Trimming stripped 6 bases from V and 8 bases from J, with 20 bases between. The CDR3 coding sequence is TGCAGTGCCCTGGGACAAGAGATTCTTAAGCAGTACTTC. This sequence encodes CSALGQEILKQYF.

This clonotype was detected a few times. The gene calls are TRBV9 and TRBJ2-7; D possibly matches TRBD1 or TRBD2 (7 bases each). V lost 4 bases to trimming and J lost 2 bases, with 13 bases between them. This CDR3 is 14 amino acids long. The V gene's germline CDR1 is SGDLS and CDR2 YYNGEE. The CDR3 spells CASSPRGGPYEQYF. The CDR3 region has the DNA TGTGCCAGCAGCCCCAGGGGGGGGCCCTACGAGCAGTACTTC.

This clonotype was counted many times. The chain uses TRBV12-3 or TRBV12-4 and TRBJ2-7; 11 positions agree with TRBD2. V lost 6 bases, J lost 4 bases, and 5 bases stayed unmatched. The CDR3 consists of 14 residues. Here the CDR3 DNA reads TGTGCCAGCAGCCGCACTAGCGGGAGTTACGAGCAGTACTTC. This codes for CASSRTSGSYEQYF.

This clonotype was picked up many times. The chain joins TRBV12-3 or TRBV12-4 to TRBJ2-2, with TRBD1 as a possible D gene (6 bases). The CDR3 extends over 13 amino acids. Trimming cost V 6 bases and J 1 base, with 6 bases left between them. The DNA of the CDR3 is TGTGCCAGCAGACAGGGGAACACCGGGGAGCTGTTTTTT. This codes for CASRQGNTGELFF.

The chain couples TRBV20-1 to TRBJ1-4; D gene ambiguous. The CDR3 consists of 12 residues. V dropped 3 bases and J dropped 6 bases, with 8 bases sitting between them. Germline CDR1 reads DFQATT; CDR2 reads SNEGSKA (reference sequence). The CDR3 nucleotides read TGCAGTGCTAGCGAGACTTATGAAAAACTGTTTTTT. Amino acid sequence: CSASETYEKLFF.

The rearrangement links TRBV12-3 or TRBV12-4 to TRBJ2-2; D not certain. Trimming shortened V by 3 bases and J by 0 bases, and 8 bases separated the two germline ends. The CDR3 covers 15 residues. The CDR3 is CASSFLGPNTGELFF. Written as DNA, the CDR3 is TGTGCCAGCAGTTTTCTCGGCCCGAACACCGGGGAGCTGTTTTTT.

This clonotype has just a few counts. The chain is built from TRBV3-1 and TRBJ2-1; 12 bases match TRBD2. V gave up 6 bases and J gave up 7 bases; unmatched junction bases: 4. The CDR3 has 14 residues. Germline V CDR1 and CDR2: LGHDT, YNNKEL (reference sequence). The CDR3, as DNA: TGTGCCAGCAGTCGACTAGCGGGAGAGAATGAGCAGTTCTTC. Amino acid sequence: CASSRLAGENEQFF.

V is TRBV9 and J is TRBJ2-7; TRBD2 is a possible D gene (5 bases). Trimming cost V 2 bases and J 6 bases, with 18 bases left between them. The germline V gene has CDR1 SGDLS and CDR2 YYNGEE. This CDR3 has 15 residues. The DNA of the CDR3 is TGTGCCAGCAGCGTTGAACCGAGGTCCGGAGGCGAGCAGTACTTC. This encodes CASSVEPRSGGEQYF.

The gene calls are TRBV7-2 and TRBJ2-3; D is uncertain. Germline CDR1 is SGHTA and CDR2 is FQGNSA. Trimming took 8 bases from V and 5 from J, leaving 14 bases between them. This CDR3 spans 13 amino acids. The CDR3 loop is CASGSSLGDTQYF. In DNA form, the CDR3 reads TGTGCCAGCGGCTCTTCACTTGGAGATACGCAGTATTTT.

The J gene is TRBJ2-7, the V gene TRBV7-2; TRBD1 agrees at 9 bases. The J segment lost 6 bases and the V segment lost 5 bases, leaving 2 bases of the junction unmatched. The CDR3 has 12 amino acids. Per germline, CDR1 SGHTA and CDR2 FQGNSA. The CDR3 loop reads CASSGQGREQYF. The CDR3, as DNA: TGTGCCAGCAGCGGACAGGGGCGCGAGCAGTACTTC.

J is TRBJ2-6 and V is TRBV5-6; D possibly corresponds to TRBD2 (5 bases). The CDR3 is 19 residues long. Germline V gene data show CDR1 as SGHDT and CDR2 as YYEEEE. Trimming took 4 bases from V and 0 from J, leaving 20 bases between them. The DNA of the CDR3 is TGTGCCAGCAGCCGGGGTGGCGGATCGGCCTTCTCTGGGGCCAACGTCCTGACTTTC. Amino acids: CASSRGGGSAFSGANVLTF.

V gene TRBV29-1 combines with J gene TRBJ2-3; D might be TRBD2 (5 bases). Deletions cut 4 bases from V and 1 base from J, with 15 bases between. Germline V gene sequence: CDR1 SQVTM, CDR2 ANQGSEA. CDR3 length: 15 amino acids. The CDR3 region is CSVGLVDSRTDTQYF. CDR3 sequence (DNA): TGCAGCGTTGGGTTGGTGGACTCCCGCACAGATACGCAGTATTTT.